The rows below give T cell receptor beta chains drawn from one sample of a study of breast tumors, draining lymph nodes, adjacent tissues. In TCRdb, the multiplex PCR reads were re-called with MiXCR into one record per CDR3 protein. The sample lists 23,000 or so distinct CDR3 sequences; around three fifths were seen once. Sequenced sample: tumor-adjacent breast tissue. These receptors were obtained from a female donor with breast cancer. Some clones in this sample may be carry-over from other donors' samples. CDR3s include the opening cysteine and the closing phenylalanine or tryptophan. The order of the fields is V gene, J gene, clone size, D gene, CDR3 DNA, CDR3 protein. A D gene is named only where the DNA matches it firmly. The size entry is marked missing in some rows and otherwise reads once, few, many or a size class.

TRBV20-1	TRBJ1-5	.	TRBD1	TGCAGTGCTAGAGACCCAGGGGGCGTATCTCAGCCCCAGCATTTT	CSARDPGGVSQPQHF
TRBV20-1	TRBJ1-3	.	.	TGCAGTGCTAGGAAGGCAGGGATGTCTGGAAACACCATATATTTT	CSARKAGMSGNTIYF
TRBV7-2	TRBJ2-1	many	.	TGTGCCAGCAGCAATTTTAACGATGAGCAGTTCTTC	CASSNFNDEQFF
TRBV6-5	TRBJ1-5	.	TRBD1	TGTGCCAGCAGATCGACAGGGAAGAATCAGCCCCAGCATTTT	CASRSTGKNQPQHF
TRBV20-1	TRBJ2-1	.	.	TGCAGTGTGATTCGATACGTGCAGGGGATGGCTAATGAGCAGTTCTTC	CSVIRYVQGMANEQFF
TRBV9	TRBJ2-5	medium-sized	.	TGTGCCAGCAGCGTAGGGGCTCACCAAGAGACCCAGTACTTC	CASSVGAHQETQYF
TRBV7-2	TRBJ2-7	.	.	TGTGCCAGCAGCTTAGGGGGGTTCGCCTCCTACGAGCAGTACTTC	CASSLGGFASYEQYF
TRBV4-3	TRBJ1-4	.	.	TGCGCCAGCAGCCAAGGGGCAACTAATGAAAAACTGTTTTTT	CASSQGATNEKLFF
TRBV25-1	TRBJ2-1	.	TRBD2	TGTGCCAGCAGTGCCAGCGGGATGTTCTACAATGAGCAGTTCTTC	CASSASGMFYNEQFF
TRBV10-3	TRBJ1-3	few	.	TGTGCCATCAGAGAAAATCAGGGAAAGTCTGGAAACACCATATATTTT	CAIRENQGKSGNTIYF
TRBV4-2	TRBJ2-7	medium-sized	.	TGTGCCAGCAGCCACCAGGACGGAGGCTCCTACGAGCAGTACTTC	CASSHQDGGSYEQYF
TRBV7-2	TRBJ1-6	.	.	TGTGCCCTCAGCCCGCGGGACGGAGGTAATTCACCCCTCCACTTT	CALSPRDGGNSPLHF
TRBV9	TRBJ2-1	.	.	TGTGCCAGCAGCACCCGGGACTCTCAATACAATGAGCAGTTCTTC	CASSTRDSQYNEQFF
TRBV7-2	TRBJ2-5	.	.	.	CASRIPGKGGSKLFFGSGTQYF
TRBV6-5	TRBJ2-7	.	TRBD2	TGTGCCAGCAGTTCCCTAGCGGGGGGCTCCTACGAGCAGTACTTC	CASSSLAGGSYEQYF
TRBV20-1	TRBJ2-7	.	TRBD1	TGCAGTGCTAGAGATGGGGACAGAGCATACGAGCAGTACTTC	CSARDGDRAYEQYF
TRBV10-3	TRBJ1-4	.	.	TGTGCCATCAGTGAGGGCAGCCGTAATGAAAAACTGTTTTTT	CAISEGSRNEKLFF
TRBV20-1	TRBJ2-5	many	TRBD1	TGCAGTGCTAGATTAGGGGGCGGAGAGACCCAGTACTTC	CSARLGGGETQYF
TRBV11-2	TRBJ2-7	.	.	TGTGCCAGCAGCTTGGAACACGAGCGCTACGAGCAGTACTTC	CASSLEHERYEQYF
TRBV20-1	TRBJ2-3	few	TRBD2	TGCAGTGCTTCCGGGACTAGCGGGGCATCAGATACGCAGTATTTT	CSASGTSGASDTQYF
TRBV2	TRBJ2-1	few	TRBD2	TGTGCCAGCAGCGCCCCCGGCGCGGGACTAGCTAATGAGCAGTTCTTC	CASSAPGAGLANEQFF
TRBV20-1	TRBJ1-6	large	TRBD1	TGCAGTGCTAGAGATGAGGGGCTAGGGGGCAGCGGTTCACCCCTCCACTTT	CSARDEGLGGSGSPLHF
TRBV20-1	TRBJ1-3	.	.	TGCAGTGCTTGGAGGACGGCTGGAAACACCATATATTTT	CSAWRTAGNTIYF
TRBV7-9	TRBJ2-1	many	.	TGTGCCAGCAGCTTAAACCGGGCGGGTGGTGAGCAGTTCTTC	CASSLNRAGGEQFF
TRBV12-3/TRBV12-4	TRBJ2-2	.	.	TGTGCCAGCAGTTTTACACATAACACCGGGGAGCTGTTTTTT	CASSFTHNTGELFF
TRBV5-1	TRBJ2-1	.	.	TGCGCCAGCAGTACCGGATCCTACAATGAGCAGTTCTTC	CASSTGSYNEQFF
TRBV18	TRBJ2-7	.	.	TGTGCCAGCTCACCAGGTCGGTTCGAGCAGTACTTC	CASSPGRFEQYF
TRBV6-6	TRBJ2-7	.	.	TGTGCCAGCAGTCACTCACGGACTAACCCCTACGAGCAGTACTTC	CASSHSRTNPYEQYF
TRBV6-6	TRBJ1-5	few	.	TGTGCCAGCAGTTCGGGTCAGCCCCAGCATTTT	CASSSGQPQHF
TRBV7-9	TRBJ2-7	once	.	TGTGCCAGCAGCACAGGCCGAGCCTACGAGCAGTACTTC	CASSTGRAYEQYF
TRBV19	TRBJ2-7	.	TRBD1	TGTGCCAGTAGTGTCACCGGGACAGGGGTTGCCGAGCAGTACTTC	CASSVTGTGVAEQYF
TRBV7-2	TRBJ2-1	.	.	TGTGCCAGCTTGCTAGCTCCCAATGAGCAGTTCTTC	CASLLAPNEQFF
TRBV2	TRBJ1-2	.	TRBD1	TGTGCCAGCAGTGGACAGGGGATCTATGGCTACACCTTC	CASSGQGIYGYTF
TRBV9	TRBJ2-3	.	.	TGTGCCAGCAGCGAGGAGGGGGTCATCACAGATACGCAGTATTTT	CASSEEGVITDTQYF
TRBV5-5	TRBJ2-7	many	.	TGTGCCAGCAGTTTAGTCCTGCAGGGAGCGTCCTACGAGCAGTACTTC	CASSLVLQGASYEQYF
TRBV30	TRBJ2-7	.	TRBD2	TGTGCCTGGAGTGTACTGCGGGAGGATGAGCAGTACTTC	CAWSVLREDEQYF
TRBV7-6	TRBJ1-4	.	.	TGTGCCAGCAGCGCCCAGGGGAGGAGGAATGAAAAACTGTTTTTT	CASSAQGRRNEKLFF
TRBV13	TRBJ1-2	.	.	TGTGCCAGCAGCTTATCTTCAGACTATGGCTACACCTTC	CASSLSSDYGYTF
TRBV12-3/TRBV12-4	TRBJ1-2	.	.	TGTGCCAGCAGTCGTACTCGGGGTGGCTATGGCTACACCTTC	CASSRTRGGYGYTF
TRBV20-1	TRBJ2-7	.	.	TGCAGTGCTCAAACAGGGCACGAGCAGTACTTC	CSAQTGHEQYF
TRBV20-1	TRBJ1-4	.	.	TGCAGTGCTAACAGGGCGACTAATGAAAAACTGTTTTTT	CSANRATNEKLFF
TRBV7-9	TRBJ2-5	.	TRBD2	TGTGCCAGCAGCTTGACTAGCGGGGGGATAGAGACCCAGTACTTC	CASSLTSGGIETQYF
TRBV4-1	TRBJ1-6	.	TRBD1	TGCGCCAGCAGCCACGGACAGGGCATGGGTTCACCCCTCCACTTT	CASSHGQGMGSPLHF
TRBV29-1	TRBJ2-1	.	.	TGCAGCGTTGAACATCCTCCTAGCAATGAGCAGTTCTTC	CSVEHPPSNEQFF
TRBV5-1	TRBJ1-4	.	.	TGCGCCAGCAGCTGCCGGGGCCCTAATGAAAAACTGTTTTTT	CASSCRGPNEKLFF
TRBV20-1	TRBJ2-7	.	TRBD2	TGCAGTGCTAGAGAGATAGCGGGAGGGCCCTTCGAGCAGTACTTC	CSAREIAGGPFEQYF